The rows below give T cell receptor beta chains drawn from one sample of a study of cytotoxic CD8 clonotypes in ibrutinib-treated CLL. TCRdb keeps only in-frame clones here, not all; method: immunoSEQ multiplex PCR. The sample lists about 300,000 clones, roughly three quarters occurring once. The specimen was PBMCs, collected at disease progression, from a patient treated with ibrutinib. Source of these receptors: a human donor with chronic lymphocytic leukemia. CDR3s include the opening cysteine and the closing phenylalanine or tryptophan. D genes are given only for firm matches. Some rows have no size entry. The others give once, few or many, or a class for an expanded clone.

>-|TRBJ2-3|-|16|TRBV9
TGTGCCAGCAGCCCCGGGGGAGACACTAGCACAGATACGCAGTATTTT
CASSPGGDTSTDTQYF
>few|TRBJ2-1|-|13|TRBV18
TGTGCCAGCTCACCGACCCAGAGCAATGAGCAGTTCTTC
CASSPTQSNEQFF
>-|TRBJ1-2|-|12|TRBV29-1
TGCAGCGTTGTCGAGGTCCGTTATGGCTACACCTTC
CSVVEVRYGYTF
>-|TRBJ2-5|-|12|TRBV19
TGTGCCAGTAGTACAGGGCAAGAGACCCAGTACTTC
CASSTGQETQYF
>-|TRBJ2-5|-|13|TRBV7-6
TGTGCCAGCAGCTCCTGGGCCTTAGAGACCCAGTACTTC
CASSSWALETQYF
>many|TRBJ1-4|TRBD1|15|TRBV18
TGTGCCAGCTCACCCTGGACAGGGCCCAATGAAAAACTGTTTTTT
CASSPWTGPNEKLFF
>-|TRBJ2-5|-|13|TRBV19
TGTGCCAGTAGTATAAAGCCGAGGACGGCCCAGTACTTC
CASSIKPRTAQYF
>-|TRBJ1-4|-|14|TRBV7-8
TGTGCCAGCAGCCAGACAGAGGTTAATGAAAAACTGTTTTTT
CASSQTEVNEKLFF
>-|TRBJ1-6|-|14|TRBV28
TGTGCCAGCAGTTTGGTGGCTAACGATTCACCCCTCCACTTT
CASSLVANDSPLHF
>-|TRBJ1-6|TRBD1|15|TRBV6-5
TGTGCCAGCAGGGAAAGGACAGGGCTAAATTCACCCCTCCACTTT
CASRERTGLNSPLHF
>-|TRBJ2-5|-|17|TRBV5-1
TGCGCCAGCAGCTGGACAGCCCATATTGCTAGCCAAGAGACCCAGTACTTC
CASSWTAHIASQETQYF
>-|TRBJ1-5|TRBD1|17|TRBV4-1
TGCGCCAGCAGCCAACCCCACGGGACAGGGAAAAATCAGCCCCAGCATTTT
CASSQPHGTGKNQPQHF
>-|TRBJ2-3|TRBD2|15|TRBV5-1
TGCGCCAGCAGCGAGCGACTAGCGGGAGAAGATACGCAGTATTTT
CASSERLAGEDTQYF
>-|TRBJ2-7|TRBD2|14|TRBV7-8
TGTGCCAGCAGCCCACGGGAGGGCTCCTACGAGCAGTACTTC
CASSPREGSYEQYF
>once|TRBJ2-3|TRBD2|15|TRBV5-4
TGTGCCAGCAGCTTGAGGAGCGGGGGCACAGATACGCAGTATTTT
CASSLRSGGTDTQYF
>few|TRBJ2-5|TRBD1|14|TRBV5-1
TGCGCCAGCAGCTATAGGACAGGGGGAGAGACCCAGTACTTC
CASSYRTGGETQYF
>-|TRBJ2-2|TRBD1|17|TRBV7-9
TGTGCCAGCAGCTTAGATGGGACAGGGACGAACACCGGGGAGCTGTTTTTT
CASSLDGTGTNTGELFF
>few|TRBJ2-1|-|11|TRBV20-1
TGCAGTGCTAGAGATTTGGGGGTTCAGTTCTTC
CSARDLGVQFF
>-|TRBJ2-1|-|13|TRBV4-1
TGCGCCAGCAGCCACCTTCTTGGGGGAGAGCAGTTCTTC
CASSHLLGGEQFF
>-|TRBJ1-4|-|15|TRBV5-1
TGCGCCAGCAGCTTGGCCGGGGGGCTCAGTGAAAAACTGTTTTTT
CASSLAGGLSEKLFF
>-|TRBJ1-1|-|14|TRBV5-6
TGTGCCAGCAGCTTGGGTGGACTGCACACTGAAGCTTTCTTT
CASSLGGLHTEAFF
>-|TRBJ2-5|TRBD2|17|TRBV5-7
TGTGCCAGCAGCTTGTTTGGTCGCCTAGCGGGCCAAGAGACCCAGTACTTC
CASSLFGRLAGQETQYF
>-|TRBJ2-3|-|15|TRBV28
TGTGCCCTCAGCAGAGGAGCAGCCAGCACAGATACGCAGTATTTT
CALSRGAASTDTQYF
>-|TRBJ1-1|-|13|TRBV27
TGTGCCAGCAGTTCACAGACGGGCCGTGAAGCTTTCTTT
CASSSQTGREAFF
>-|TRBJ1-2|TRBD1|15|TRBV11-2
TGTGCCAGCAGCTCGCCGGGACAGGGCTACTATGGCTACACCTTC
CASSSPGQGYYGYTF
>once|TRBJ2-4|-|14|TRBV18
TGTGCCAGCTCACCACCGCCGGAGGGTCGCATTCAGTACTTC
CASSPPPEGRIQYF
>few|TRBJ2-3|-|14|TRBV12-5
TGTGCTAGTGGTTTGTTGGCAGGGCGAGATACGCAGTATTTT
CASGLLAGRDTQYF
>-|TRBJ1-1|TRBD1|14|TRBV6-5
TGTGCCAGCAGTTACAGGGGGCGGGTCACTGAAGCTTTCTTT
CASSYRGRVTEAFF
>-|TRBJ1-2|TRBD1|14|TRBV6-6
TGTGCCAGCAGTTACTCCGACAGGGGGATCGGCTACACCTTC
CASSYSDRGIGYTF
>-|TRBJ1-2|-|9|TRBV9
TGTGCCAGCAGCGCGGGCTACACCTTC
CASSAGYTF
>-|TRBJ2-7|TRBD2|16|TRBV7-2
TGTGCCAGCAGCTTGGACGGACTAGCGGGGGGGCACGAGCAGTACTTC
CASSLDGLAGGHEQYF
>-|TRBJ2-1|TRBD1|14|TRBV6-5
TGTGCCAGCAGTGCCAGGGGGCTGTACAATGAGCAGTTCTTC
CASSARGLYNEQFF
>-|TRBJ2-2|TRBD2|15|TRBV27
TGTGCCAGCAGTTTGAGGGCGGGGGACACCGGGGAGCTGTTTTTT
CASSLRAGDTGELFF
>-|TRBJ2-5|-|9|TRBV29-1
TGCAGCGTTGGGGAGACCCAGTACTTC
CSVGETQYF
>-|TRBJ1-1|-|12|TRBV28
TGTGCCAGCAGGACGGGGAACACTGAAGCTTTCTTT
CASRTGNTEAFF
>-|TRBJ2-1|-|10|TRBV2
TGTGCCAGCAGTGGCCATGAGCAGTTCTTC
CASSGHEQFF
>-|TRBJ1-2|-|15|TRBV4-1
TGCGCCAGCAGCCCATGGCATGGCGATCACTATGGCTACACCTTC
CASSPWHGDHYGYTF
>once|TRBJ1-2|TRBD1|18|TRBV19
TGTGCCAGTAGTAGTCGGACAGGGGGCCTGTCGTTGAACTATGGCTACACCTTC
CASSSRTGGLSLNYGYTF
>-|TRBJ2-3|TRBD2|17|TRBV11-2
TGTGCCAGCAGCTTAGAGGGACTAGCGGGGAGCACAGATACGCAGTATTTT
CASSLEGLAGSTDTQYF
>-|TRBJ2-7|-|14|TRBV7-2
TGTGCCAGCAGCTTAGAAAGGCAGTACTACGAGCAGTACTTC
CASSLERQYYEQYF
>-|TRBJ1-3|-|15|TRBV4-3
TGCGCCAGCAGCCAAGATTCCGGATTTGGAAACACCATATATTTT
CASSQDSGFGNTIYF
>-|TRBJ2-3|-|13|TRBV10-2
TGCGCCAGCAGTGGGGGGAGCACAGATACGCAGTATTTT
CASSGGSTDTQYF
>-|TRBJ2-7|-|15|TRBV5-1
TGCGCCAGCAGCTTGGGTGGCGCCGCCGCCTACGAGCAGTACTTC
CASSLGGAAAYEQYF
>once|TRBJ2-5|-|10|TRBV27
TGTGCCAGCGAAAAAGAGACCCAGTACTTC
CASEKETQYF
>few|TRBJ2-6|TRBD1|17|TRBV4-1
TGCGCCAGCAGCCGGCGACAGGGGCTCTCTGGGGCCAACGTCCTGACTTTC
CASSRRQGLSGANVLTF